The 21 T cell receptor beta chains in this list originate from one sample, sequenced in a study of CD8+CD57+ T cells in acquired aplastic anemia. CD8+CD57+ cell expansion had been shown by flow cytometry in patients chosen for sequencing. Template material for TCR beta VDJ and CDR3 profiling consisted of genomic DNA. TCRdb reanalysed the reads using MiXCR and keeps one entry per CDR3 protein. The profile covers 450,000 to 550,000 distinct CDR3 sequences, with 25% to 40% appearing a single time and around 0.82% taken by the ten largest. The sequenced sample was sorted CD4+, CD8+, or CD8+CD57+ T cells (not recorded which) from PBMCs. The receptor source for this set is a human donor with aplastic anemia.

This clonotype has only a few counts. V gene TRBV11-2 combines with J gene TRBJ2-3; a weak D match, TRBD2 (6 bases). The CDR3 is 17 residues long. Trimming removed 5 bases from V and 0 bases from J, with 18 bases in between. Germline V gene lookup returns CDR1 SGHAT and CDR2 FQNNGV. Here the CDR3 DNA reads TGTGCCAGCAGCCCCCGGGCCGGGGGAGCTAGCACAGATACGCAGTATTTT. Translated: CASSPRAGGASTDTQYF.

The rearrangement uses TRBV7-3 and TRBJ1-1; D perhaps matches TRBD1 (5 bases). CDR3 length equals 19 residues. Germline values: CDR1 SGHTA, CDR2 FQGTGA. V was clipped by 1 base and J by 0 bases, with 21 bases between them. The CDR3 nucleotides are TGTGCCAGCAGCTTAAAGGGGATCCCCCAAAGGGGAATGAACACTGAAGCTTTCTTT. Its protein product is CASSLKGIPQRGMNTEAFF.

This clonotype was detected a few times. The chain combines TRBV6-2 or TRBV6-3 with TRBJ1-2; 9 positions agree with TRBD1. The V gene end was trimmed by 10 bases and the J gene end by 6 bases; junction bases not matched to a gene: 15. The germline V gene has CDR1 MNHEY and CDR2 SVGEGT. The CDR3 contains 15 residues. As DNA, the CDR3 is TGTGCCACCAAGGACCGGGACAGGGTAGACGATGGCTACACCTTC. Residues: CATKDRDRVDDGYTF.

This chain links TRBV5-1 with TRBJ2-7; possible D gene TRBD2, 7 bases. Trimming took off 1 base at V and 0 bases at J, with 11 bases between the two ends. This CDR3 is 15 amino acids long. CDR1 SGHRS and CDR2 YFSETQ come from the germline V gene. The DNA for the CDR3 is TGCGCCAGCAGCTTGTCTGCGGGGGCCTCCTACGAGCAGTACTTC. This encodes CASSLSAGASYEQYF.

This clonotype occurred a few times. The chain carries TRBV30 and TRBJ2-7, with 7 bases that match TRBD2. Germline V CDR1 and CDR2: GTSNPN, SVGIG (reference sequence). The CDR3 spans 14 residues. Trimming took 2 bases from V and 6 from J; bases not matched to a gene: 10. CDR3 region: CAWSQGGSTGEQYF. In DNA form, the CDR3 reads TGTGCCTGGAGTCAGGGCGGGAGTACGGGCGAGCAGTACTTC.

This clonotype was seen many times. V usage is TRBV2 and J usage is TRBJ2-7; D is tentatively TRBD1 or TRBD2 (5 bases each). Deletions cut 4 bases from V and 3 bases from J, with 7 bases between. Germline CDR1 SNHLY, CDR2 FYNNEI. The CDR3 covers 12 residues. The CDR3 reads CASSGDGYEQYF. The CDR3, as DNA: TGTGCCAGCAGTGGGGACGGCTACGAGCAGTACTTC. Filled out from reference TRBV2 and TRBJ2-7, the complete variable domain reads EPEVTQTPSHQVTQMGQEVILRCVPISNHLYFYWYRQILGQKVEFLVSFYNNEISEKSEIFDDQFSVERPDGSNFTLKIRSTKLEDSAMYFCASSGDGYEQYFGPGTRLTVT.

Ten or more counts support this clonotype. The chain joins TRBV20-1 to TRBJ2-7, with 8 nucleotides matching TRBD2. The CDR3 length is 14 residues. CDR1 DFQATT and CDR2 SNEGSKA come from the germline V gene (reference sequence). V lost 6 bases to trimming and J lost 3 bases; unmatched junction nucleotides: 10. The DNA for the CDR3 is TGCAGTGCGCCTCGGTCTAGCGGGCGCTACGAGCAGTACTTC. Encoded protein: CSAPRSSGRYEQYF.

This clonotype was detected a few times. CDR3 nucleotides: TGTGCCAGCAGCCGCCGGGACACCGCTTTAGGCTACACCTTC. Amino acid sequence: CASSRRDTALGYTF. V is TRBV3-1 and J is TRBJ1-2, with a possible D match to TRBD1 (6 bases). The germline V gene encodes CDR1 LGHDT and CDR2 YNNKEL (reference sequence). Trimming pared 4 bases from V and 8 bases from J, leaving 17 bases between. The CDR3 has 14 residues.

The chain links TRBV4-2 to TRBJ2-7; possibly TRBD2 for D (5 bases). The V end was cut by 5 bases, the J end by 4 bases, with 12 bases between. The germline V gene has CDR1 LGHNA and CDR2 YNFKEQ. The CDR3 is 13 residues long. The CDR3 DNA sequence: TGTGCCAGCAGCTCCGCCCCGGGGTACGAGCAGTACTTC. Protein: CASSSAPGYEQYF.

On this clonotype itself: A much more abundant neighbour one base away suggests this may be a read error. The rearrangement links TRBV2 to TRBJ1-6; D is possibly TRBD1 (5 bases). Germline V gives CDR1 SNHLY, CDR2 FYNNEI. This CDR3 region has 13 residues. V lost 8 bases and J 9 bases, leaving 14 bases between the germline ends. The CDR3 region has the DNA TGTGCCAGCTCGGGGGGTACGGTTTCACCCCTCCACTTT. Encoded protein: CASSGGTVSPLHF.

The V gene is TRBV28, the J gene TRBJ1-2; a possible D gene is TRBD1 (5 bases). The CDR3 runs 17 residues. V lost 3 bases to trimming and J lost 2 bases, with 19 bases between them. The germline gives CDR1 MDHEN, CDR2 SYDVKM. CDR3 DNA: TGTGCCAGCAGTTTTCCCCCGCCCGACAGTAAGAACTATGGCTACACCTTC. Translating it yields CASSFPPPDSKNYGYTF.

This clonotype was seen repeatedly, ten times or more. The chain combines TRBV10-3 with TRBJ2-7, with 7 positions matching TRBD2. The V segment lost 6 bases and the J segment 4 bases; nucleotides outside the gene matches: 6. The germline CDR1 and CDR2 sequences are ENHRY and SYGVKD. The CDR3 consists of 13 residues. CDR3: CAISPGGTYEQYF. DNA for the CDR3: TGTGCCATCAGCCCGGGAGGTACGTACGAGCAGTACTTC.

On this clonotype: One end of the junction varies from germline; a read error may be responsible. The CDR3 sequence is CVSSFETRTYNSPLHF. CDR3 bases: TGTGTCAGCAGTTTTGAAACGAGGACCTATAATTCACCCCTCCACTTT. The chain combines TRBV6-5 with TRBJ1-6, with D hard to call. CDR1 is MNHEY and CDR2 is SVGAGI in the germline V gene. The CDR3 extends over 16 amino acids.

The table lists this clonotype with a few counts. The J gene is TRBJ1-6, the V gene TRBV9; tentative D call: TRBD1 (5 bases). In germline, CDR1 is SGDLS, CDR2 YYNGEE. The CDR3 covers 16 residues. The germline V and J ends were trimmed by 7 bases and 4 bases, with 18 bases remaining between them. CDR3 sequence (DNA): TGTGCCAGCTCAAGTGGCAGGGCTAATTATAATTCACCCCTCCACTTT. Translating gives CASSSGRANYNSPLHF.

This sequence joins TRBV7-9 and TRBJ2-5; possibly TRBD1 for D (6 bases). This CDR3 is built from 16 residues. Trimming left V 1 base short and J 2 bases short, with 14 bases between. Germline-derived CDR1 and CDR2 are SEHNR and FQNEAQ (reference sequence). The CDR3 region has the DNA TGTGCCAGCAGCTTAGATTTTTTGGACAGTCAAGAGACCCAGTACTTC. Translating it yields CASSLDFLDSQETQYF.

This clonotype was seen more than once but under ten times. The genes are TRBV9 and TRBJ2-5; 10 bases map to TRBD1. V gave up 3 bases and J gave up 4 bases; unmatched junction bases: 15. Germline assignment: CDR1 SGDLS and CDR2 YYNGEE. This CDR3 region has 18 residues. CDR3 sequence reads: CASSAPPGQGLRGETQYF. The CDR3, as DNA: TGTGCCAGCAGCGCCCCCCCGGGACAGGGGTTGAGGGGAGAGACCCAGTACTTC. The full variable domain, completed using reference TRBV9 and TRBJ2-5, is DSGVTQTPKHLITATGQRVTLRCSPRSGDLSVYWYQQSLDQGLQFLIQYYNGEERAKGNILERFSAQQFPDLHSELNLSSLELGDSALYFCASSAPPGQGLRGETQYFGPGTRLLVL.

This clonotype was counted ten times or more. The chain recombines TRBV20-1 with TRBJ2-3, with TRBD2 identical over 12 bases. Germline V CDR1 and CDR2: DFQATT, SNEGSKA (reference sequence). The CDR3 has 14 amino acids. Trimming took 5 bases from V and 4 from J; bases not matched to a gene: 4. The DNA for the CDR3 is TGCAGTGCTGGACTAGCGGGAAACTCAGATACGCAGTATTTT. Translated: CSAGLAGNSDTQYF.

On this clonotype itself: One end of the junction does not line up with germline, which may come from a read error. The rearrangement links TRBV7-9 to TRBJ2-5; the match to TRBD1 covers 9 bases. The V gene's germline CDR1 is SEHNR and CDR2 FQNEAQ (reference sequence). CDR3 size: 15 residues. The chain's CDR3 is CASSLGTGVSETQCF. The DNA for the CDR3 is TGTGCCAGCAGCTTAGGGACAGGGGTCAGTGAGACCCAGTGCTTC.

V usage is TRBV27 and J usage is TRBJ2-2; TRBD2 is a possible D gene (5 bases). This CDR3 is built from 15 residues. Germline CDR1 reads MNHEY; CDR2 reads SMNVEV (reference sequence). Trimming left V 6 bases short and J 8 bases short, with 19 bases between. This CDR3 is CASRQDPTRLGELFF. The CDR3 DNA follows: TGTGCCAGCAGGCAAGACCCAACTAGGTTGGGGGAGCTGTTTTTT.

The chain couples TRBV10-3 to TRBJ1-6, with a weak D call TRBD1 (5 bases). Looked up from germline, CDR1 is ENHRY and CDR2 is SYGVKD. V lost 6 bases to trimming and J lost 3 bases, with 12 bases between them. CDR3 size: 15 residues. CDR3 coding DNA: TGTGCCATCAGCCCCGGGACGAGCTATAATTCACCCCTCCACTTT. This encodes CAISPGTSYNSPLHF.

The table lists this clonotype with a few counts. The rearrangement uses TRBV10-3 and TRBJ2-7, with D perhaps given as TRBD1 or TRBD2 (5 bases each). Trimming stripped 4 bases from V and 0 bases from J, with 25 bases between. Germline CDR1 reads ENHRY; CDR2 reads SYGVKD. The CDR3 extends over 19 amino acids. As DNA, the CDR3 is TGTGCCATCAGTGGTCCCCGCCCGGTTCGAGGGGCTCGCTCCTACGAGCAGTACTTC. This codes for CAISGPRPVRGARSYEQYF.